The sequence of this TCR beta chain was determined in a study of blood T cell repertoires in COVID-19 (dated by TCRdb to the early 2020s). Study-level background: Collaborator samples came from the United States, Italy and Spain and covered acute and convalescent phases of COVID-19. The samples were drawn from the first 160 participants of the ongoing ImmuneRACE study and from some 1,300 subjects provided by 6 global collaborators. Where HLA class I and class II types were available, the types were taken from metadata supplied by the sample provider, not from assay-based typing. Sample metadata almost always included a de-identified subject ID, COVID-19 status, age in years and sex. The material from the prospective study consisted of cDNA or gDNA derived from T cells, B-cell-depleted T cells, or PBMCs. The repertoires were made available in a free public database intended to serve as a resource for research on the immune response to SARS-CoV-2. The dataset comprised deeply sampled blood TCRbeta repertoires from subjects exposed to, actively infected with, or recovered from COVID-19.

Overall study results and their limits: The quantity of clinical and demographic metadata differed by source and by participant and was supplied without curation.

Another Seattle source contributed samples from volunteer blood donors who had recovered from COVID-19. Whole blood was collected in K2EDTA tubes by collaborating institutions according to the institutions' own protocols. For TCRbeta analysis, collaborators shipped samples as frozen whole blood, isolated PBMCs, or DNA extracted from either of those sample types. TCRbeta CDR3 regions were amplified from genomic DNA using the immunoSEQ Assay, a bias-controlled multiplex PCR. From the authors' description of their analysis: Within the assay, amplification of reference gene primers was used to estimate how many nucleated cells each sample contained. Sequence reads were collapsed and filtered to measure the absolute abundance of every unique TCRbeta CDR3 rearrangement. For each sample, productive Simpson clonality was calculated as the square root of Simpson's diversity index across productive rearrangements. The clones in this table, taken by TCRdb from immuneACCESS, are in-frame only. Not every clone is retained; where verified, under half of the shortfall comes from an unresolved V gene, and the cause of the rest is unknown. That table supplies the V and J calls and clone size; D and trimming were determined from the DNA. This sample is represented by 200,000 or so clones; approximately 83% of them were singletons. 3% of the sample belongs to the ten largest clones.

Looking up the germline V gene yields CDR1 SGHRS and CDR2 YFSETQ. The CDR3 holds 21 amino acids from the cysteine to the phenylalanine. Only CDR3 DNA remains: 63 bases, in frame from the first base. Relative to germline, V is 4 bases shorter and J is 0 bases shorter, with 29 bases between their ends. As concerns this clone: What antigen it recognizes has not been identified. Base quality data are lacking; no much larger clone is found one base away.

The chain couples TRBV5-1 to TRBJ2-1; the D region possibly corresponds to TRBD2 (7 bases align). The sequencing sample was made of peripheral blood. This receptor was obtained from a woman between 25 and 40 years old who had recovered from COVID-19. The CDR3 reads CASSLRAGGGSAPSSYNEQFF. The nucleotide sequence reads TGCGCCAGCAGCCTGAGGGCTGGGGGCGGGAGCGCCCCCAGCTCCTACAATGAGCAGTTCTTC.